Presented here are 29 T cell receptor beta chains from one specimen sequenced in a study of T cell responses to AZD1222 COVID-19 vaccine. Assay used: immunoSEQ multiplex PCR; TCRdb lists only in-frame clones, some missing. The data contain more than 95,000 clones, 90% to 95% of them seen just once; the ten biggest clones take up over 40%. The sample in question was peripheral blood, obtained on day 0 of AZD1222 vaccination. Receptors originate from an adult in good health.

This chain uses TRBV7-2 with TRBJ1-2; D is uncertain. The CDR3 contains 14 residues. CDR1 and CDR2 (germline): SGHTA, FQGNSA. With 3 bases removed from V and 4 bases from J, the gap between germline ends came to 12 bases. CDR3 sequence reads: CASSLWGASYGYTF. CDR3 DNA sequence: TGTGCCAGCAGCTTGTGGGGAGCATCCTATGGCTACACCTTC.

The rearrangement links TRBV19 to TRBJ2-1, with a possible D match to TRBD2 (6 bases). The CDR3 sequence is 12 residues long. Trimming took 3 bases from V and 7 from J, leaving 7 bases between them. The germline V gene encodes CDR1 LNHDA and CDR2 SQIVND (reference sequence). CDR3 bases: TGTGCCAGTAGTATTGGAGGGAATGAGCAGTTCTTC. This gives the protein CASSIGGNEQFF.

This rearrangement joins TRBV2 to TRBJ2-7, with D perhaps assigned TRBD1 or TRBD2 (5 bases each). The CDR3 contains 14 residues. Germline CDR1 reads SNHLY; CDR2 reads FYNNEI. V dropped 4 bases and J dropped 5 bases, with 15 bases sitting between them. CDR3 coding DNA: TGTGCCAGCAGTGCAGCCGCAGGGACCCACGAGCAGTACTTC. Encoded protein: CASSAAAGTHEQYF.

The CDR3 bases are TGCGCCAGCAGCTTGGCCAATGGACAGGACTCCTACGAGCAGTACTTC. It codes for CASSLANGQDSYEQYF. This rearrangement joins TRBV5-1 to TRBJ2-7; the match to TRBD1 covers 7 bases. Trimming removed 0 bases from V and 0 bases from J; junction bases left unmatched: 6. CDR3 length: 16 residues. Germline-derived CDR1 and CDR2 are SGHRS and YFSETQ.

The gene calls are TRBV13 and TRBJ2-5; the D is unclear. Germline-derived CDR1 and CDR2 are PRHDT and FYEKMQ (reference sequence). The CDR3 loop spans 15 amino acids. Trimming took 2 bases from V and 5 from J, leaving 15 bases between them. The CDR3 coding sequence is TGTGCCAGCAGCTTAATATCCGGCGCCACGGAGACCCAGTACTTC. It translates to CASSLISGATETQYF.

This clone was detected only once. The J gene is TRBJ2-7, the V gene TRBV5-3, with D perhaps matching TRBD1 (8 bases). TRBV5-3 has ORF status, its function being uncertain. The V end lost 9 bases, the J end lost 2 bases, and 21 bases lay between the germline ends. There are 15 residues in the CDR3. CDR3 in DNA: TGTGCCACCCCGGGGGGACAGGCCGGGACCTACGAGCAGTACTTC. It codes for CATPGGQAGTYEQYF.

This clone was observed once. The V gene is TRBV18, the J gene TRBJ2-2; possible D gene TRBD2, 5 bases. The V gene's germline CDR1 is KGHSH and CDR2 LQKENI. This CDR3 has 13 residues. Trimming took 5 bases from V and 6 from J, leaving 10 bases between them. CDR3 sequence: CASSSGAAGELFF. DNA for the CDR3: TGTGCCAGCTCATCCGGAGCGGCCGGGGAGCTGTTTTTT.

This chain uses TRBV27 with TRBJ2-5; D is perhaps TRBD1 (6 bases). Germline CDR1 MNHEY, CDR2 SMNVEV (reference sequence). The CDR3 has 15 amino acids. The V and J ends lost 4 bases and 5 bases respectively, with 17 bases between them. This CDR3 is CASSSTSGAWETQYF. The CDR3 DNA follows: TGTGCCAGCAGTTCAACATCAGGGGCATGGGAGACCCAGTACTTC.

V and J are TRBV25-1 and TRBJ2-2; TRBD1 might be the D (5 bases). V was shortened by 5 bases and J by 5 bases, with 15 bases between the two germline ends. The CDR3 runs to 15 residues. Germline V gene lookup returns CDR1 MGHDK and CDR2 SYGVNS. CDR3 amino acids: CASSPSKRGTGELFF. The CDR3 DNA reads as TGTGCCAGCAGTCCTTCAAAAAGGGGAACCGGGGAGCTGTTTTTT.

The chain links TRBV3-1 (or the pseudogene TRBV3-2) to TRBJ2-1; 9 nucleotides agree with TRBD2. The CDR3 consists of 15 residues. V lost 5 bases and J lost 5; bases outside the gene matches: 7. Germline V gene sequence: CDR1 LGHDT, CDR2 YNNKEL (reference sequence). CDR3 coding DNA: TGTGCCAGCAGCTACCGGACTAGCGCCCACAATGAGCAGTTCTTC. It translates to CASSYRTSAHNEQFF.

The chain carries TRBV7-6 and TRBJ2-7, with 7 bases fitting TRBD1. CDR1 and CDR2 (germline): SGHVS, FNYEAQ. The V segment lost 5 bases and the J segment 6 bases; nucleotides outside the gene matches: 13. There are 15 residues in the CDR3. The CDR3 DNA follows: TGTGCCAGCAGCCCAGGACAGGCTCCCCGAAGCGAGCAGTACTTC. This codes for CASSPGQAPRSEQYF. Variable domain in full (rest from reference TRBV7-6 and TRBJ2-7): GAGVSQSPRYKVTKRGQDVALRCDPISGHVSLYWYRQALGQGPEFLTYFNYEAQQDKSGLPNDRFSAERPEGSISTLTIQRTEQRDSAMYRCASSPGQAPRSEQYFGPGTRLTVT.

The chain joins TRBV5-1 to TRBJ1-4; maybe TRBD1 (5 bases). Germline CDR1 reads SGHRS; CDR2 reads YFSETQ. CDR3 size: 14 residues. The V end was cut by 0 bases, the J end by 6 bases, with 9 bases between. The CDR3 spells CASSLGGADEKLFF. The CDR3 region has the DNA TGCGCCAGCAGCTTGGGGGGCGCGGATGAAAAACTGTTTTTT. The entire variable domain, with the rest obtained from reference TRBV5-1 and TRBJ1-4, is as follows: KAGVTQTPRYLIKTRGQQVTLSCSPISGHRSVSWYQQTPGQGLQFLFEYFSETQRNKGNFPGRFSGRQFSNSRSEMNVSTLELGDSALYLCASSLGGADEKLFFGSGTQLSVL.

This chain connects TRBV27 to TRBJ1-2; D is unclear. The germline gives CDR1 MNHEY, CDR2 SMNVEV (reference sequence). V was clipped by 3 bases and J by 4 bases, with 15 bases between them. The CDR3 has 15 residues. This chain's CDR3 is CASSFSSGRTYGYTF. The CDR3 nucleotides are TGTGCCAGCAGTTTTAGCTCCGGGAGAACCTATGGCTACACCTTC.

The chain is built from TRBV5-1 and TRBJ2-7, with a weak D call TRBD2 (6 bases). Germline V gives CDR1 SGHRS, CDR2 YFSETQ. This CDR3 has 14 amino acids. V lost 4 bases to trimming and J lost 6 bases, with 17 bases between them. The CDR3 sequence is CASSDAGSPGEQYF. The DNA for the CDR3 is TGCGCCAGCAGCGACGCGGGGTCTCCCGGCGAGCAGTACTTC. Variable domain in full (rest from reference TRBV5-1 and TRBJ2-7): KAGVTQTPRYLIKTRGQQVTLSCSPISGHRSVSWYQQTPGQGLQFLFEYFSETQRNKGNFPGRFSGRQFSNSRSEMNVSTLELGDSALYLCASSDAGSPGEQYFGPGTRLTVT.

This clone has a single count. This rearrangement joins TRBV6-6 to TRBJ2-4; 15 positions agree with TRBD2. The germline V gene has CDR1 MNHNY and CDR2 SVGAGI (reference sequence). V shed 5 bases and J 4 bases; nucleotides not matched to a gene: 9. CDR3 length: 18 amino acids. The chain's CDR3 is CASSLGLAGGRGKNIQYF. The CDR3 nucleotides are TGTGCCAGCAGTCTAGGACTAGCGGGAGGGCGAGGGAAAAACATTCAGTACTTC.

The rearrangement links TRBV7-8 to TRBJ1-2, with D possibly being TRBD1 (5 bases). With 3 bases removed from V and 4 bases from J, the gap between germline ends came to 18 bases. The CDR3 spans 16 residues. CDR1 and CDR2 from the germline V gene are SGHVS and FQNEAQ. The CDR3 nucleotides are TGTGCCAGCAGCTTTGGGACGGCTTCGGGGACCTATGGCTACACCTTC. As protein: CASSFGTASGTYGYTF.

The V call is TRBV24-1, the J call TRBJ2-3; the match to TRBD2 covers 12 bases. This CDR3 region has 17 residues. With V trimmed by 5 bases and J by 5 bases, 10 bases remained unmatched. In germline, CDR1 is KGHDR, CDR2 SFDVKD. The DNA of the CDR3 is TGTGCCACCAGTGGCGGGAGACTAGCGGGAGTATTAGATACGCAGTATTTT. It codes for CATSGGRLAGVLDTQYF.

The CDR3 DNA reads TGTGCCAGCAGCGTAGACTCTAGAATCAGTGAAGCTTTCTTT. As protein: CASSVDSRISEAFF. The chain recombines TRBV9 with TRBJ1-1; D is ambiguous. Germline V gene data show CDR1 as SGDLS and CDR2 as YYNGEE. Trimming removed 0 bases from V and 7 bases from J, with 13 bases in between. The CDR3 length is 14 residues.

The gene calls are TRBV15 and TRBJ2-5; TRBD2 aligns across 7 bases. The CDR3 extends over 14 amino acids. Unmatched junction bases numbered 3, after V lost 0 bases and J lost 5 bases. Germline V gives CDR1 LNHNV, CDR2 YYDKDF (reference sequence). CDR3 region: CATSRDAAGETQYF. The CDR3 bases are TGTGCCACCAGCAGAGATGCAGCGGGGGAGACCCAGTACTTC.

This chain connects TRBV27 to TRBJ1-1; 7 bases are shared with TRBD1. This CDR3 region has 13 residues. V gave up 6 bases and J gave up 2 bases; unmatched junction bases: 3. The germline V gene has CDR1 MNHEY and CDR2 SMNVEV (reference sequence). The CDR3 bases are TGTGCCAGCAGGACAGGGATCAACACTGAAGCTTTCTTT. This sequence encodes CASRTGINTEAFF.

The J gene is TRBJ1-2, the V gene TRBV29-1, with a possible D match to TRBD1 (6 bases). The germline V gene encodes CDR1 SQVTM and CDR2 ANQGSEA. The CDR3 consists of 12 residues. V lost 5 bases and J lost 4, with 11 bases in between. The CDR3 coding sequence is TGCAGCGTTTCTAGACAGGCCTATGGCTACACCTTC. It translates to CSVSRQAYGYTF.

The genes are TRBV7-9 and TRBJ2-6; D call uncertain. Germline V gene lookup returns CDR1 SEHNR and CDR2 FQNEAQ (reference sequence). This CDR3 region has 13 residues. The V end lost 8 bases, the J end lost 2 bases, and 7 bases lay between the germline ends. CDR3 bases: TGTGCCAGCTTTCTTACTGGGGCCAACGTCCTGACTTTC. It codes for CASFLTGANVLTF.

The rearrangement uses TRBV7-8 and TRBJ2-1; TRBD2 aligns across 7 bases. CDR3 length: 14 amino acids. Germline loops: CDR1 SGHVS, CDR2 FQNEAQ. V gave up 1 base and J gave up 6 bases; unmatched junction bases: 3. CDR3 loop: CASSLGTRSNEQFF. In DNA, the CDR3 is TGTGCCAGCAGCTTAGGGACTAGGAGCAATGAGCAGTTCTTC.

This chain's CDR3 is CASSQAASAASTDTQYF. In DNA, the CDR3 is TGTGCCAGCAGCCAAGCGGCTTCAGCGGCAAGCACAGATACGCAGTATTTT. J is TRBJ2-3 and V is TRBV14; weak D call: TRBD2 (5 bases). With 1 base removed from V and 0 bases from J, the gap between germline ends came to 14 bases. Germline V gives CDR1 SGHDN, CDR2 FVKESK. This CDR3 has 17 amino acids.

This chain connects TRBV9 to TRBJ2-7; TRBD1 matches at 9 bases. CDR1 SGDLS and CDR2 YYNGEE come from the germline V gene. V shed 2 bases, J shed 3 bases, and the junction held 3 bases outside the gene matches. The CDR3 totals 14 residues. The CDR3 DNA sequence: TGTGCCAGCAGCGTCGGGACAGGGAACTACGAGCAGTACTTC. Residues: CASSVGTGNYEQYF.

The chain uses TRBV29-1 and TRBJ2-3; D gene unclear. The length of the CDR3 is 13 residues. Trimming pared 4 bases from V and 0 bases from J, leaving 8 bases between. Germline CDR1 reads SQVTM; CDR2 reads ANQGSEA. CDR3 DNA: TGCAGCGTTGTTGTTGGAAGCACAGATACGCAGTATTTT. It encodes CSVVVGSTDTQYF.

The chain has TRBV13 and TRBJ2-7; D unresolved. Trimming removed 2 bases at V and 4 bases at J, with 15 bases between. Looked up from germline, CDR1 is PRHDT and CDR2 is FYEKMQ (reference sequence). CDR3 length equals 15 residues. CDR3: CASSLSVGRMYEQYF. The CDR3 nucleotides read TGTGCCAGCAGCTTATCAGTGGGTAGGATGTACGAGCAGTACTTC.

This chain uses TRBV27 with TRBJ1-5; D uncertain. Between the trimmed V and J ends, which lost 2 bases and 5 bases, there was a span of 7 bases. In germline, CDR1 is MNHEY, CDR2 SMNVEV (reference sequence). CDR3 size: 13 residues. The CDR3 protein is CASSLEGYQPQHF. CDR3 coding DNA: TGTGCCAGCAGTTTAGAAGGATATCAGCCCCAGCATTTT.

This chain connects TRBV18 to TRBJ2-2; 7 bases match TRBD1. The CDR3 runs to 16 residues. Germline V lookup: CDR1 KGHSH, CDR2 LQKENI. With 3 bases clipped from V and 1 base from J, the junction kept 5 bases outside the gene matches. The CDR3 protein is CASSPPGQMNTGELFF. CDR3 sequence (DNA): TGTGCCAGCTCACCCCCGGGACAGATGAACACCGGGGAGCTGTTTTTT.